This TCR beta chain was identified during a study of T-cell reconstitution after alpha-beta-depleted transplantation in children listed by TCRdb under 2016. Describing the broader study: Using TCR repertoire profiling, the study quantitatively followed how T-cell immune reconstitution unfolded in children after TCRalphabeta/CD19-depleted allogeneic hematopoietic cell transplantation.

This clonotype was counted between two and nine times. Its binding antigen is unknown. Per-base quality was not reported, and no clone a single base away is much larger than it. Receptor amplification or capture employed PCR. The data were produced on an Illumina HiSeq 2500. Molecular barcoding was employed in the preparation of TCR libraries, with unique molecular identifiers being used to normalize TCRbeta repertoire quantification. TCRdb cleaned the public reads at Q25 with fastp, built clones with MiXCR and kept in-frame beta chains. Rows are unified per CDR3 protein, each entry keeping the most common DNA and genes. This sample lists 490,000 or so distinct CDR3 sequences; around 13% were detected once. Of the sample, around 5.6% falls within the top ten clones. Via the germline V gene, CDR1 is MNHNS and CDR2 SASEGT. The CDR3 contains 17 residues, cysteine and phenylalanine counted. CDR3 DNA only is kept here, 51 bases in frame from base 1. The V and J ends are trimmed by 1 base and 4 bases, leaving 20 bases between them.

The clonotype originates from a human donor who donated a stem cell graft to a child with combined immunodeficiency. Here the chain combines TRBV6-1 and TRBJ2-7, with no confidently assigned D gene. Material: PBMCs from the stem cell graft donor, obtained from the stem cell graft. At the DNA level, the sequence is TGTGCCAGCAGTGAAGTTCCCCTGACAAGGGTAAAGTACGAGCAGTACTTC. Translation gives CASSEVPLTRVKYEQYF.